The 6 T cell receptor beta chains below come from one sample, sequenced in a study of T-cell memory formation after mild COVID-19. TCRdb called the 5' RACE reads again in MiXCR, with one record for every CDR3 protein. The sample shows under 550,000 distinct CDR3 sequences, 18% of them seen only once. The specimen sequenced was PBMCs or a T cell subset sorted from them (not recorded which). These receptor sequences come from a man in his late teens or twenties who had mild COVID-19 (a few samples of this study predate the infection). Cell type and time point are not known.

The chain recombines TRBV7-2 with TRBJ2-3; 16 bases align to TRBD2. J lost 1 base, V lost 5 bases, and 3 bases had no gene match. The germline V gene encodes CDR1 SGHTA and CDR2 FQGNSA. CDR3 length: 17 amino acids. Written as DNA, the CDR3 is TGTGCCAGCAGCACAGGGACTAGCGGGGGGGGCACAGATACGCAGTATTTT. Translating it yields CASSTGTSGGGTDTQYF.

The V call is TRBV5-1, the J call TRBJ1-2, with a tentative D call TRBD1 (5 bases). Germline lookup yields CDR1 SGHRS and CDR2 YFSETQ. V dropped 0 bases and J dropped 3 bases, with 12 bases sitting between them. There are 15 residues in the CDR3. The CDR3 DNA reads TGCGCCAGCAGCTTGGAGGCAGGGAGGGACTATGGCTACACCTTC. Protein product: CASSLEAGRDYGYTF.

This sequence joins TRBV4-2 and TRBJ1-4; 9 bases line up with TRBD1. The V gene end was trimmed by 4 bases and the J gene end by 3 bases; junction bases not matched to a gene: 3. This CDR3 is built from 15 residues. Germline CDR1 is LGHNA and CDR2 is YNFKEQ. In DNA, the CDR3 is TGTGCCAGCAGCCTCGGGGACAGGGCTAATGAAAAACTGTTTTTT. The encoded protein is CASSLGDRANEKLFF.

This clonotype was detected only a few times. This chain uses TRBV7-3 with TRBJ2-3; 8 bases line up with TRBD2. CDR1 is SGHTA and CDR2 is FQGTGA in the germline V gene. The CDR3 has 14 amino acids. V shed 5 bases and J 5 bases; nucleotides not matched to a gene: 6. The CDR3 DNA reads TGTGCCAGCAGCCCGGGGGGGCGGGGAGATACGCAGTATTTT. Protein: CASSPGGRGDTQYF.

Concerning this clonotype itself: One junction end does not reproduce the germline sequence, and a read error may be involved. The CDR3 here is CASILGLQGTRETQYF. In DNA, the CDR3 is TGCGCCAGCATCTTGGGACTTCAGGGGACGCGGGAGACCCAGTACTTC. The chain combines TRBV5-1 with TRBJ2-5; D may be TRBD1 or TRBD2 (6 bases each). The CDR3 has 16 amino acids. Germline loops: CDR1 SGHRS, CDR2 YFSETQ.

The chain combines TRBV20-1 with TRBJ2-5; the D gene is possibly TRBD2 (6 bases). CDR3 length: 15 amino acids. Germline V CDR1 and CDR2: DFQATT, SNEGSKA (reference sequence). V lost 0 bases, J lost 5 bases, and 16 bases lay in between. CDR3 protein: CSARDLGGRLETQYF. In DNA form, the CDR3 reads TGCAGTGCTAGAGATCTAGGAGGGCGACTGGAGACCCAGTACTTC.